Listed below are T cell receptor beta chains from one sample, sequenced in a study of T cells in Graves' hyperthyroidism and ophthalmopathy. TCRdb re-derived calls from the multiplex PCR reads in MiXCR, one entry per CDR3 protein. There are approximately 570,000 distinct CDR3 sequences in the sample; 20% occur only once, and roughly 50% lies in the top ten. Sequences were obtained from blood. The receptor set was obtained from a man aged 35 to 55 with Graves' ophthalmopathy. Each CDR3 is given with its conserved first and last residue. A D gene is named only where the DNA matches it firmly. A clone size is listed for some rows: how often the clone was seen (once, few, many), or a class if it is expanded.

few TRBJ2-7 TRBV10-3 NA CAIWPGTTSWEQYF TGTGCCATCTGGCCAGGGACAACCTCCTGGGAGCAGTACTTC
NA TRBJ1-2 TRBV28 NA CASRPSNYGYTF TGTGCCAGCAGACCGTCTAACTATGGCTACACCTTC
few TRBJ2-4 TRBV18 NA CASSPVALLAKNIQYF TGTGCCAGCTCACCGGTGGCTCTCCTAGCCAAAAACATTCAGTACTTC
many TRBJ2-5 TRBV7-2 TRBD2 CASSFAGPAGGETQYF TGTGCCAGCAGCTTTGCGGGTCCCGCGGGAGGAGAGACCCAGTACTTC
NA TRBJ2-5 TRBV15 NA CATSVGGAAETQYF TGTGCCACCAGCGTCGGAGGAGCCGCAGAGACCCAGTACTTC
many TRBJ2-7 TRBV7-9 TRBD2 CASSSRLAGGSYEQYF TGTGCCAGCAGCTCCAGACTAGCGGGAGGCTCCTACGAGCAGTACTTC
few TRBJ2-5 TRBV29-1 NA CSVDGAGDQETQYF TGCAGCGTTGACGGAGCAGGGGACCAAGAGACCCAGTACTTC
many TRBJ2-7 TRBV7-8 NA CASSIRLGSNTYEQYF TGTGCCAGCAGCATCAGGTTAGGATCTAACACCTACGAGCAGTACTTC
NA TRBJ1-5 TRBV19 NA CASSTPGGAGLQPQHF TGTGCCAGTAGTACCCCAGGCGGCGCGGGGTTGCAGCCCCAGCATTTT
few TRBJ2-1 TRBV28 TRBD2 CASSTTLRGTAGGGSYNEQFF TGTGCCAGCAGCACTACACTGCGAGGCACGGCGGGGGGGGGTTCCTACAATGAGCAGTTCTTC
many TRBJ2-7 TRBV18 TRBD1 CASSPGTGLREQYF TGTGCCAGCTCACCAGGGACAGGGCTTCGAGAGCAGTACTTC
few TRBJ2-3 TRBV18 TRBD1 CASSPGTVMGTDTQYF TGTGCCAGCTCACCCGGGACAGTTATGGGCACAGATACGCAGTATTTT
few TRBJ2-6 TRBV6-1 TRBD1 CASSEAGRGQGSTGANVLTF TGTGCCAGCAGTGAAGCCGGCCGCGGACAGGGCTCAACTGGGGCCAACGTCCTGACTTTC
many TRBJ2-6 TRBV28 NA CASSLMGAGGANVLTF TGTGCCAGCAGTTTAATGGGGGCAGGTGGGGCCAACGTCCTGACTTTC
NA TRBJ1-6 TRBV2 NA CASSAQAGPPLHF TGTGCCAGCAGTGCCCAGGCTGGTCCCCCCCTCCACTTT
many TRBJ1-6 TRBV7-8 TRBD1 CASSSMTGNNSPLHF TGTGCCAGCAGCTCGATGACAGGGAATAATTCACCCCTCCACTTT
many TRBJ2-5 TRBV6-2/TRBV6-3 NA CASSYREAGTQYF TGTGCCAGCAGTTACAGGGAGGCCGGGACCCAGTACTTC
many TRBJ1-1 TRBV2 NA CAISRENTEAFF TGTGCCATCTCCCGGGAGAACACTGAAGCTTTCTTT
NA TRBJ1-3 TRBV5-1 NA CASSLDSLNSGNTIYF TGCGCCAGCAGCCTGGACAGCCTAAATTCTGGAAACACCATATATTTT
NA TRBJ1-1 TRBV5-4 NA CASSLGGHQNTEAFF TGTGCCAGCAGCTTGGGGGGACACCAGAACACTGAAGCTTTCTTT
many TRBJ2-7 TRBV18 TRBD2 CASSPPGLADYEQYF TGTGCCAGCTCACCACCGGGACTAGCGGACTACGAGCAGTACTTC
NA TRBJ2-1 TRBV4-3 TRBD1 CASSQDGTGANEQFF TGCGCCAGCAGCCAAGATGGCACAGGGGCCAATGAGCAGTTCTTC
NA TRBJ2-3 TRBV9 TRBD2 CASSVAGGTSTDTQYF TGTGCCAGCAGCGTAGCGGGAGGGACTAGCACAGATACGCAGTATTTT
NA TRBJ2-7 TRBV20-1 NA CSGSSGTSYEQYF TGCAGTGGGTCGTCAGGGACTTCCTACGAGCAGTACTTC
few TRBJ1-2 TRBV5-1 TRBD1 CASSSGQGRYGYTF TGCGCCAGCAGCTCCGGACAGGGACGATATGGCTACACCTTC
NA TRBJ2-1 TRBV6-2/TRBV6-3 NA CASSSSNNEQFF TGTGCCAGCAGTTCCTCGAACAATGAGCAGTTCTTC
few TRBJ2-3 TRBV20-1 TRBD2 CSAGTSGRGTDTQYF TGCAGTGCTGGAACTAGCGGTCGGGGCACAGATACGCAGTATTTT
NA TRBJ2-7 TRBV5-1 NA CASSLPGQGLGEQYF TGCGCCAGCAGCTTGCCGGGGCAGGGGCTAGGGGAGCAGTACTTC
many TRBJ2-4 TRBV3-1 TRBD2 CASSQVRTSGKNIQYF TGTGCCAGCAGCCAAGTCAGGACTAGCGGTAAAAACATTCAGTACTTC
NA TRBJ2-1 TRBV6-1 NA CASRPGTLNEQFF TGTGCCAGCAGGCCGGGGACCCTCAATGAGCAGTTCTTC
many TRBJ1-2 TRBV11-2 NA CASSLEGGGVYGYTF TGTGCCAGCAGCTTAGAAGGTGGGGGGGTCTATGGCTACACCTTC
few TRBJ2-5 TRBV7-9 TRBD2 CASSSPTSGDQETQYF TGTGCCAGCAGCTCGCCGACTAGCGGGGATCAAGAGACCCAGTACTTC
few TRBJ2-1 TRBV13 TRBD2 CASSTRLAGGQNVVDEQFF TGTGCCAGCAGCACCCGACTAGCGGGGGGGCAAAACGTTGTCGATGAGCAGTTCTTC
NA TRBJ2-7 TRBV7-8 NA CASSSSRSYEQYF TGTGCCAGCAGCTCTTCGAGATCGTACGAGCAGTACTTC
NA TRBJ2-7 TRBV20-1 TRBD2 CSATLAGGPGEQYF TGCAGTGCCACCCTAGCGGGAGGGCCGGGTGAGCAGTACTTC
few TRBJ2-7 TRBV19 NA CASRSNGGSSYEQYF TGTGCCAGTAGATCGAACGGGGGTTCCTCCTACGAGCAGTACTTC
NA TRBJ2-7 TRBV6-2/TRBV6-3 NA CASSYTPDSNEQYF TGTGCCAGCAGTTACACCCCGGACAGTAACGAGCAGTACTTC